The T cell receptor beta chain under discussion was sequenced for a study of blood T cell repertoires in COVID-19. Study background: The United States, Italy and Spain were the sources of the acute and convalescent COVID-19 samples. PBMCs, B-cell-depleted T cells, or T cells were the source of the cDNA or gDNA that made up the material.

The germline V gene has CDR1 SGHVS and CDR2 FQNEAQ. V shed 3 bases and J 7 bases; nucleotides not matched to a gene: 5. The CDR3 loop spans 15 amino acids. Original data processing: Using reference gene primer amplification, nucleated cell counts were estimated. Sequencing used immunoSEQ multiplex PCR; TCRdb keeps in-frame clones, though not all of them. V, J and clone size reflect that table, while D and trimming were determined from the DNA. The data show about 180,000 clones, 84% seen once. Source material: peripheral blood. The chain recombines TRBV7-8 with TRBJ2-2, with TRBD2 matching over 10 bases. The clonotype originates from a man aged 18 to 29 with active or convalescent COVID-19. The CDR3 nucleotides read TGTGCCAGCAGCTTTAGCGGGAGGTCCGACGGGGAGCTGTTTTTT. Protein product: CASSFSGRSDGELFF.